One sample yielded the 24 T cell receptor beta chains listed below, sequenced in a study of blood T cell repertoires in COVID-19. Libraries were prepared by immunoSEQ multiplex PCR; TCRdb keeps only in-frame clonotypes and omits some of them. This table has fewer than 250,000 clones, around four fifths appearing once. Sequencing was done on a sample of peripheral blood. All receptors derive from an older woman with acute or convalescent COVID-19.

The count of this clone is one. The chain recombines TRBV5-1 with TRBJ1-1; D uncertain. Germline values: CDR1 SGHRS, CDR2 YFSETQ. Deletions cut 0 bases from V and 1 base from J, with 13 bases between. CDR3 size: 16 residues. CDR3 sequence (DNA): TGCGCCAGCAGCTTGGCTGCGACACGACGGAACACTGAAGCTTTCTTT. It encodes CASSLAATRRNTEAFF. Supplemented by reference TRBV5-1 and TRBJ1-1, the full variable domain reads KAGVTQTPRYLIKTRGQQVTLSCSPISGHRSVSWYQQTPGQGLQFLFEYFSETQRNKGNFPGRFSGRQFSNSRSEMNVSTLELGDSALYLCASSLAATRRNTEAFFGQGTRLTVV.

This chain uses TRBV6-2 or TRBV6-3 with TRBJ1-4; 7 bases fit TRBD1. CDR3 size: 14 residues. The trim removed 6 bases at V and 5 bases at J, leaving 6 bases unmatched. CDR1 and CDR2 (germline): MNHEY, SVGEGT. The CDR3 here is CASSAMTGNEKLFF. The CDR3 nucleotides are TGTGCCAGCAGCGCCATGACAGGGAATGAAAAACTGTTTTTT.

J is TRBJ2-3 and V is TRBV6-5, with 8 bases matching TRBD2. J lost 4 bases, V lost 0 bases, and 3 bases had no gene match. The CDR3 is made up of 15 amino acids. CDR1 and CDR2 from the germline V gene are MNHEY and SVGAGI. Here the CDR3 DNA reads TGTGCCAGCAGTTACTCGCGGACTAGCCCAGATACGCAGTATTTT. It yields the protein CASSYSRTSPDTQYF.

The gene calls are TRBV19 and TRBJ1-2; D gene unclear. V was pared by 5 bases and J by 3 bases, with 10 bases between. The CDR3 is 13 amino acids. CDR1 is LNHDA and CDR2 is SQIVND in the germline V gene (reference sequence). CDR3: CASSATLDYGYTF. The CDR3 coding sequence is TGTGCCAGTAGTGCAACATTGGACTATGGCTACACCTTC.

V gene TRBV7-9 combines with J gene TRBJ1-2, with 8 bases matching TRBD1. The V gene end was trimmed by 4 bases and the J gene end by 8 bases; junction bases not matched to a gene: 18. CDR1 and CDR2 from the germline V gene are SEHNR and FQNEAQ (reference sequence). This CDR3 comprises 17 residues. CDR3 protein: CASSSAGTGRTARGYTF. The CDR3 DNA reads as TGTGCCAGCAGCTCCGCCGGGACAGGTCGTACGGCGAGGGGCTACACCTTC.

CDR3 sequence: CASSLGQEWDTIYF. CDR3 bases: TGCGCCAGCAGCTTGGGACAGGAGTGGGACACCATATATTTT. The chain uses TRBV5-1 and TRBJ1-3, with D tentatively TRBD1 (6 bases). There are 14 residues in the CDR3. Trimming removed 0 bases from V and 8 bases from J, with 12 bases in between. CDR1 and CDR2 (germline): SGHRS, YFSETQ.

The chain joins TRBV27 to TRBJ1-2, with D tentatively TRBD1 (6 bases). Germline CDR1 MNHEY, CDR2 SMNVEV (reference sequence). V gave up 7 bases and J gave up 4 bases, with 13 bases separating them. The CDR3 is made up of 13 amino acids. CDR3 bases: TGTGCCAGCAAAACCTGGGGGCTCTATGGCTACACCTTC. Translating it yields CASKTWGLYGYTF.

On this clone: The conserved phenylalanine or tryptophan normally closing the CDR3 is absent here, so this likely arose from a read error. The genes are TRBV28 and TRBJ1-2, with D possibly matching TRBD1 (6 bases). Trimming stripped 5 bases from V and 4 bases from J, with 17 bases between. CDR3 size: 15 residues. Germline V gene data show CDR1 as MDHEN and CDR2 as SYDVKM. For the CDR3, the DNA is TGTGCCAGCAGTCGCCCCCGGGACATTGTCTATGGCTACACCCTC. It is translated as CASSRPRDIVYGYTL.

This clone was picked up one time. The chain is built from TRBV14 and TRBJ2-1, with TRBD2 matching 10 bases. Germline CDR1 and CDR2: SGHDN and FVKESK. The CDR3 contains 16 residues. V lost 4 bases, J lost 7 bases, and 10 bases stayed unmatched. This chain's CDR3 is CASSPLSGGAGNEQFF. Here the CDR3 DNA reads TGTGCCAGCAGCCCGTTGAGCGGGGGGGCGGGGAATGAGCAGTTCTTC.

This chain joins TRBV7-9 and TRBJ1-1; TRBD1 matches 8 bases. CDR1 is SEHNR, CDR2 FQNEAQ, per germline (reference sequence). V was clipped by 0 bases and J by 7 bases; unmatched bases: 1. There are 13 residues in the CDR3. DNA for the CDR3: TGTGCCAGCAGCTTAGCCGGGACAGGTGAAGCTTTCTTT. Encoded protein: CASSLAGTGEAFF.

J is TRBJ1-2 and V is TRBV7-9; D is undetermined. V was trimmed by 5 bases and J by 6 bases, leaving 16 bases between them. Per germline, CDR1 SEHNR and CDR2 FQNEAQ (reference sequence). The CDR3 extends over 14 amino acids. The CDR3 sequence: CASSPSLPLHGYTF. The CDR3 DNA reads as TGTGCCAGCAGCCCTTCACTCCCTTTGCATGGCTACACCTTC.

V is TRBV7-2 and J is TRBJ1-5; the match to TRBD1 covers 7 bases. Germline V gene lookup returns CDR1 SGHTA and CDR2 FQGNSA. The V and J ends lost 5 bases and 6 bases, in that order; junction bases with no gene match: 4. The CDR3 sequence is 13 residues long. CDR3 protein: CASSVTGLQPQHF. CDR3 bases: TGTGCCAGCAGCGTGACAGGGCTTCAGCCCCAGCATTTT.

The genes are TRBV5-1 and TRBJ1-1; D is uncertain. CDR3 length: 15 amino acids. V was clipped by 0 bases and J by 0 bases, with 9 bases between them. Germline V gene sequence: CDR1 SGHRS, CDR2 YFSETQ. CDR3 sequence reads: CASSLVASMNTEAFF. The DNA of the CDR3 is TGCGCCAGCAGCTTGGTTGCCAGTATGAACACTGAAGCTTTCTTT.

Only one count was recorded for this clone. The chain joins TRBV9 to TRBJ1-1; D ambiguous. CDR1 SGDLS and CDR2 YYNGEE come from the germline V gene. The CDR3 has 14 residues. The V end lost 4 bases, the J end lost 1 base, and 11 bases lay between the germline ends. The CDR3 nucleotides are TGTGCCAGCAGCCCACTCAGGCGGAACACTGAAGCTTTCTTT. It translates to CASSPLRRNTEAFF.

A few counts support this clone. V and J are TRBV5-6 and TRBJ2-7; no reliable D call. V lost 4 bases, J lost 2 bases, and 7 bases lay in between. Germline V gene data show CDR1 as SGHDT and CDR2 as YYEEEE. The CDR3 contains 12 residues. CDR3 region: CASSHDTYEQYF. CDR3 nucleotide sequence: TGTGCCAGCAGCCATGACACCTACGAGCAGTACTTC.

The chain carries TRBV25-1 and TRBJ1-2; D may be TRBD1 (5 bases). The CDR3 sequence is 14 residues long. Germline loops: CDR1 MGHDK, CDR2 SYGVNS. Trimming cost V 4 bases and J 7 bases, with 16 bases left between them. CDR3 nucleotide sequence: TGTGCCAGCAGTGGCTCGGGGGTTACTGGTGGCTACACCTTC. It yields the protein CASSGSGVTGGYTF.

The chain has TRBV30 and TRBJ1-2; D is possibly TRBD1 (6 bases). The CDR3 sequence is 16 residues long. V dropped 2 bases and J dropped 0 bases, with 16 bases sitting between them. Per the germline V gene, CDR1 is GTSNPN and CDR2 is SVGIG (reference sequence). CDR3 sequence (DNA): TGTGCCTGGAGTTGGTTCTCGGGGGGCACTAACTATGGCTACACCTTC. The encoded protein is CAWSWFSGGTNYGYTF.

This chain links TRBV7-2 with TRBJ1-2; D might be TRBD1 (5 bases). The CDR3 spans 15 residues. Germline CDR1 SGHTA, CDR2 FQGNSA. Trimming removed 3 bases at V and 2 bases at J, with 13 bases between. CDR3 amino acids: CASSFGAGVNYGYTF. CDR3 DNA: TGTGCCAGCAGCTTTGGGGCGGGAGTAAACTATGGCTACACCTTC. The whole variable domain, filled in from reference TRBV7-2 and TRBJ1-2, reads GAGVSQSPSNKVTEKGKDVELRCDPISGHTALYWYRQSLGQGLEFLIYFQGNSAPDKSGLPSDRFSAERTGGSVSTLTIQRTQQEDSAVYLCASSFGAGVNYGYTFGSGTRLTVV.

This rearrangement joins TRBV28 to TRBJ1-2; D is unresolved. Germline CDR1 and CDR2: MDHEN and SYDVKM. This CDR3 has 13 residues. Trimming shortened V by 3 bases and J by 5 bases, and 10 bases separated the two germline ends. The CDR3 DNA follows: TGTGCCAGCAGTTTCTACAGTCCATATGGCTACACCTTC. Translating gives CASSFYSPYGYTF.

This sequence joins TRBV4-2 and TRBJ1-2; no firm D call. Germline assignment: CDR1 LGHNA and CDR2 YNFKEQ. The CDR3 covers 14 residues. V lost 0 bases and J 2 bases, leaving 7 bases between the germline ends. CDR3 protein: CASSQEPRNYGYTF. The CDR3 region has the DNA TGTGCCAGCAGCCAAGAACCCAGGAACTATGGCTACACCTTC.

V is TRBV29-1 and J is TRBJ2-7; 9 nucleotides match TRBD1. The ends lost 6 bases at V and 0 bases at J; junction bases unmatched: 3. The CDR3 sequence is 13 residues long. CDR1 and CDR2 (germline): SQVTM, ANQGSEA. This CDR3 is CSVGQGPSYEQYF. CDR3 bases: TGCAGCGTGGGACAGGGACCCTCCTACGAGCAGTACTTC.

This clone appeared a few times. CDR3 DNA sequence: TGTGCCAGCACCGGGAGGGTTGGCAATCAGCCCCAGCATTTT. It translates to CASTGRVGNQPQHF. V gene TRBV7-8 combines with J gene TRBJ1-5; no clear D. This CDR3 contains 14 residues. The V gene's germline CDR1 is SGHVS and CDR2 FQNEAQ. Between the trimmed V and J ends, which lost 7 bases and 2 bases, there was a span of 12 bases. Using reference TRBV7-8 and TRBJ1-5 for the parts outside the CDR3, the full variable domain is GAGVSQSPRYKVAKRGQDVALRCDPISGHVSLFWYQQALGQGPEFLTYFQNEAQLDKSGLPSDRFFAERPEGSVSTLKIQRTQQEDSAVYLCASTGRVGNQPQHFGDGTRLSIL.

V is TRBV7-9 and J is TRBJ1-6; perhaps TRBD1 as D (6 bases). This CDR3 spans 15 amino acids. Per germline, CDR1 SEHNR and CDR2 FQNEAQ (reference sequence). Trimming pared 5 bases from V and 9 bases from J, leaving 17 bases between. The DNA for the CDR3 is TGTGCCAGCAGCCGAGGGACAATAGGAGTTTCACCCCTCCACTTT. Residues: CASSRGTIGVSPLHF.

V gene TRBV7-2 combines with J gene TRBJ1-5; the D gene is possibly TRBD1 (5 bases). V lost 0 bases and J lost 5, with 14 bases in between. The CDR3 consists of 16 residues. Germline CDR1 and CDR2: SGHTA and FQGNSA. CDR3: CASSLAIGRVDQPQHF. DNA for the CDR3: TGTGCCAGCAGCTTAGCAATCGGCAGGGTGGATCAGCCCCAGCATTTT.